A single TCR beta chain is shown here with its context. Its target is not known. This record comes from a study of cytomegalovirus exposure and HLA in healthy donors. Background on the study: An early data release held around 80 million unique TCRs from HLA-typed donors. The study's findings and limits: With later analysis, a missense DCLRE1C variant became linked to TCR beta V- and J-gene trimming. Cytomegalovirus status was reportedly diagnosed by the classifier with high specificity and sensitivity.

PCR primers comprised 60 Vbeta and 13 Jbeta primers. Libraries were prepared by immunoSEQ multiplex PCR; TCRdb keeps only in-frame clonotypes and omits some of them. The table records 200,000 or so clones, 76% of them present only once. Material: PBMCs. The origin of this receptor is a man in his late teens or twenties in good health and CMV-seronegative.

In DNA, the CDR3 is TGTGCCAGCAGTGAAGCTTACGGGAGGAACACTGAAGCTTTCTTT. Protein product: CASSEAYGRNTEAFF. V and J are TRBV6-1 and TRBJ1-1; D not resolved. The CDR3 spans 15 residues. Germline CDR1 reads MNHNS; CDR2 reads SASEGT. The germline V and J ends were trimmed by 0 bases and 1 base, with 9 bases remaining between them.